This T cell receptor (beta chain) was obtained from a study of OX40 agonist ivuxolimab in advanced cancers. Study-wide background: Aged roughly 23 to 90 with a mean of 60 years, they were 75% to 85% male.

Findings and limits, study-wide: Compared with CD4+, CD8+ T cells on average had more expanded clones. Among expanded peripheral T cells, antigen specificity went undetermined. The study observed clonal expansion of CD4+ and CD8+ blood T cells by week 6 at 0.1 to 3.0 mg/kg.

The CDR3 runs 15 residues. In germline, CDR1 is SGHTA, CDR2 FQGNSA. V gave up 2 bases and J gave up 6 bases; unmatched junction bases: 8. Note on this clone: Its matching antigen is unknown.

Some clones are missing from TCRdb's copy, which holds only in-frame ones; the method was immunoSEQ multiplex PCR. The profile shows some 41,000 clones, more than 75% of them singletons. The clonotype originates from an adult with an advanced solid tumor such as melanoma, head and neck, liver or kidney cancer. This material consisted of CD4+ or CD8+ T cells sorted from blood, taken in a trial of the OX40 agonist ivuxolimab. The chain has TRBV7-2 and TRBJ1-2; 8 bases are shared with TRBD1. This chain's CDR3 is CASSLSGRGLDGYTF. CDR3 sequence (DNA): TGTGCCAGCAGCTTATCCGGCAGGGGGCTTGATGGCTACACCTTC.